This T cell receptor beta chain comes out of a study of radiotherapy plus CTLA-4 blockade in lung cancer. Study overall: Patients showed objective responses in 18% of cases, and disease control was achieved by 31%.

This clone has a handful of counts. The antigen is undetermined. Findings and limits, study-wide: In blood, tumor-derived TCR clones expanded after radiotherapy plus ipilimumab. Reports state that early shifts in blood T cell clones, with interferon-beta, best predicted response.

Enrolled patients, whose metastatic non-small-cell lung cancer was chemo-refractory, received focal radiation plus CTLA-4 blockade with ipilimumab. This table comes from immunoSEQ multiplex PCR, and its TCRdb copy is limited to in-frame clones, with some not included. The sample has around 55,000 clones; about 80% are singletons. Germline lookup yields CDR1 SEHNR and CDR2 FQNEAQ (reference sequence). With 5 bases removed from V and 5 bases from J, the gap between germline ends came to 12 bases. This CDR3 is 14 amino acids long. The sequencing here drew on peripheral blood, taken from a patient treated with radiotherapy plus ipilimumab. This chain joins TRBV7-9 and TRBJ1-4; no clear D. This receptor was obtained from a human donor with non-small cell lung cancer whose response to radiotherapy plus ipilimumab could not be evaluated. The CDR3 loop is CASSPAAGNEKLFF. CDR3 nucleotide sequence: TGTGCCAGCAGCCCCGCGGCGGGGAATGAAAAACTGTTTTTT.